The T cell receptor beta chain under discussion was sequenced for a study of T cells in Graves' hyperthyroidism and ophthalmopathy. The CDR3 loop spans 14 amino acids. V was shortened by 7 bases and J by 4 bases, with 15 bases between the two germline ends. Germline V CDR1 and CDR2: MNHEY, SMNVEV (reference sequence). Diagnostic assessment was based on clinical symptoms, serum thyroxine and TRAb, thyroid ultrasound and orbital computed tomography. Amplification of TCR beta CDR3 regions used RNA as the template. The TCR CDR3 was amplified in a first-round RT-PCR using the HTBI primer set. TCRdb analysed the multiplex PCR reads with MiXCR anew, one entry per CDR3 protein. The sample yields a few hundred thousand distinct CDR3 sequences, about 15% seen once. This clonotype appeared many times.

J is TRBJ2-3 and V is TRBV27; D possibly matches TRBD1 or TRBD2 (5 bases each). The material sequenced was blood. The sequence was collected from a woman aged 25 to 39 with Graves' hyperthyroidism. This CDR3 reads CASTSGGLPDTQYF. DNA for the CDR3: TGTGCCAGCACATCTGGGGGTTTGCCAGATACGCAGTATTTT.